The sequence of this TCR beta chain was determined in a study of CD8+CD57+ T cells in acquired aplastic anemia. General study points: In CD8+ cells, Simpson's diversity showed no significant difference between patients and controls.

Germline V gene sequence: CDR1 LGHNT, CDR2 FRNRAP. There are 16 residues in the CDR3. V gave up 0 bases and J gave up 9 bases; unmatched junction bases: 7. Regarding this clonotype: Antigen specificity is unknown.

The use of genomic DNA as template underpinned the TCR beta VDJ and CDR3 profiling. Each CDR3 protein is one row after TCRdb ran MiXCR on the reads. Among around 51,000 distinct CDR3 sequences listed, about 78% were seen once. The rearrangement links TRBV12-5 to TRBJ1-6, with 8 bases aligning to TRBD1. This TCR was recovered from a human donor in good health, serving as a control. What was sequenced was sorted CD4+, CD8+, or CD8+CD57+ T cells (not recorded which) from PBMCs. In nucleotides, the CDR3 is TGTGCTAGTGGTTTGGTACTCAGGGGGCAAGCTTCACCCCTCCACTTT. It yields the protein CASGLVLRGQASPLHF.